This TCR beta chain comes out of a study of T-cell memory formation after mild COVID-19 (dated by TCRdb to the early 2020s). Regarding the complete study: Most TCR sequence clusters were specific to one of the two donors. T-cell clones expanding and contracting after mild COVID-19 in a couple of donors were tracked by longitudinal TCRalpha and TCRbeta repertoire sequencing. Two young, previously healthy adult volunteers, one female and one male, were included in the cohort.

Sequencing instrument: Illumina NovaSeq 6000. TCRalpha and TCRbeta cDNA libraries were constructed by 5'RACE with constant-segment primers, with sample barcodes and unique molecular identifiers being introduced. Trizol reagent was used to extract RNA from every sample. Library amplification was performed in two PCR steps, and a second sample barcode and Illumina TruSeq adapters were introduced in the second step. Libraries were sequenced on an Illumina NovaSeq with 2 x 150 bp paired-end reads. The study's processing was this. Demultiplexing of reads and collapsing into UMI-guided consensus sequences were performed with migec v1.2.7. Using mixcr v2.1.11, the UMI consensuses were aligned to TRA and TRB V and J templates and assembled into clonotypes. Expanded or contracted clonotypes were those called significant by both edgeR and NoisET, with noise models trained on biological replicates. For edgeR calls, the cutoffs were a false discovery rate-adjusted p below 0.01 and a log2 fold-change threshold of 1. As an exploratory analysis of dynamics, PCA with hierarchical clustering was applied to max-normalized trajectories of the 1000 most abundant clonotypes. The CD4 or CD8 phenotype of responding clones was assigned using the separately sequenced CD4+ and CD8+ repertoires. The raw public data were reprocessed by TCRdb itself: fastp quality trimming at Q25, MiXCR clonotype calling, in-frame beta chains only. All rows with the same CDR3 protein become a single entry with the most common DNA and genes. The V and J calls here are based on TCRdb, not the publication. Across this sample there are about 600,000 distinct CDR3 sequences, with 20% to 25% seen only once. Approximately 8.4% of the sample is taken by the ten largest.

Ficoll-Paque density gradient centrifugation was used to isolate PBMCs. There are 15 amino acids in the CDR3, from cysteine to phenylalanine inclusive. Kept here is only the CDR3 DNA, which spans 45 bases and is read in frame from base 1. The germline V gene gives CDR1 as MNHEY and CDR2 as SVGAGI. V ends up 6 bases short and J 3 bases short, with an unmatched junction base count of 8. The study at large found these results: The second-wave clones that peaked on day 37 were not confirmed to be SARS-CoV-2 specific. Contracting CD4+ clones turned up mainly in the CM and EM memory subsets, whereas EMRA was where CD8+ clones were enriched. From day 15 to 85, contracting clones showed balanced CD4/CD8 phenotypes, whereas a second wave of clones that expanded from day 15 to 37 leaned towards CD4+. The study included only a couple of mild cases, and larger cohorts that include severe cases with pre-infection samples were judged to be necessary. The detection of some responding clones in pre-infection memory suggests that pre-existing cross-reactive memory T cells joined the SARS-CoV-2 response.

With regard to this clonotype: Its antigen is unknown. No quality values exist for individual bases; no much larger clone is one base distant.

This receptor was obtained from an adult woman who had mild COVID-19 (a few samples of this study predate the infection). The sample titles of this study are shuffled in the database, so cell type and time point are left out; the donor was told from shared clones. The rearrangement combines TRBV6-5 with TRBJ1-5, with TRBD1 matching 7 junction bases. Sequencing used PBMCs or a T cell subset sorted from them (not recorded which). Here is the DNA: TGTGCCAGCAGCAGACTCGACAGGGCCAATCAGCCCCAGCATTTT. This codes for CASSRLDRANQPQHF.